A selection of T cell receptor beta chains follows, all from one sample in a study of T cell changes during pregnancy in multiple sclerosis. The table came from immunoSEQ multiplex PCR; TCRdb's copy has only in-frame clones and leaves some out. The table includes some 60,000 clones, about 88% detected once. The specimen comprised CD4+ T cells from peripheral blood mononuclear cells, sampled in the third trimester of pregnancy. These receptor sequences come from a female donor with multiple sclerosis, enrolled in a pregnancy study. CDR3s include the opening cysteine and the closing phenylalanine or tryptophan. Fields, in order: D gene, V gene, J gene, clone size, CDR3 protein, CDR3 DNA. D genes are given only for firm matches. A row's size may be missing; if present it is once, few, many or a size class.

d_call: .
v_call: TRBV5-1
j_call: TRBJ2-3
clone_size: .
cdr3_aa: CASSTGQTSGTDTQYF
cdr3_nt: TGCGCCAGCAGCACGGGACAGACTAGCGGCACAGATACGCAGTATTTT

d_call: TRBD1
v_call: TRBV12-5
j_call: TRBJ2-1
clone_size: once
cdr3_aa: CASGLVPGGSYNEQFF
cdr3_nt: TGTGCTAGTGGTTTGGTACCAGGGGGCTCCTACAATGAGCAGTTCTTC

d_call: .
v_call: TRBV9
j_call: TRBJ2-2
clone_size: .
cdr3_aa: CASSVVMNTGELFF
cdr3_nt: TGTGCCAGCAGCGTAGTAATGAACACCGGGGAGCTGTTTTTT

d_call: TRBD1
v_call: TRBV27
j_call: TRBJ2-3
clone_size: .
cdr3_aa: CASSFTGTGPDTQYF
cdr3_nt: TGTGCCAGCAGTTTCACCGGGACAGGGCCAGATACGCAGTATTTT

d_call: .
v_call: TRBV18
j_call: TRBJ1-1
clone_size: .
cdr3_aa: CASSRGGETEAFF
cdr3_nt: TGTGCCAGCTCACGGGGGGGGGAAACTGAAGCTTTCTTT

d_call: TRBD2
v_call: TRBV18
j_call: TRBJ2-5
clone_size: .
cdr3_aa: CASSRAGEETQYF
cdr3_nt: TGTGCCAGCTCACGGGCGGGGGAAGAGACCCAGTACTTC

d_call: TRBD2
v_call: TRBV6-4
j_call: TRBJ2-1
clone_size: .
cdr3_aa: CASSPLAGSSYNEQFF
cdr3_nt: TGTGCCAGCAGCCCCCTAGCGGGGAGCTCCTACAATGAGCAGTTCTTC

d_call: TRBD1
v_call: TRBV11-2
j_call: TRBJ1-2
clone_size: .
cdr3_aa: CASSLDRQGDGYTF
cdr3_nt: TGTGCCAGCAGCTTAGACCGACAGGGAGATGGCTACACCTTC

d_call: TRBD1
v_call: TRBV6-5
j_call: TRBJ2-7
clone_size: .
cdr3_aa: CASSYKGQGASEQYF
cdr3_nt: TGTGCCAGCAGTTATAAGGGACAGGGGGCGTCCGAGCAGTACTTC

d_call: TRBD2
v_call: TRBV7-6
j_call: TRBJ2-5
clone_size: .
cdr3_aa: CASSLPHLEKREDLYETQYF
cdr3_nt: TGTGCCAGCAGCTTACCCCACTTGGAGAAGCGGGAGGATCTTTACGAGACCCAGTACTTC

d_call: .
v_call: TRBV30
j_call: TRBJ1-1
clone_size: few
cdr3_aa: CAWSVTVGSTEAFF
cdr3_nt: TGTGCCTGGAGTGTAACAGTAGGAAGCACTGAAGCTTTCTTT

d_call: TRBD1
v_call: TRBV4-2
j_call: TRBJ1-1
clone_size: .
cdr3_aa: CASSQAGTGNTEAFF
cdr3_nt: TGTGCCAGCAGCCAAGCCGGGACAGGGAACACTGAAGCTTTCTTT

d_call: .
v_call: TRBV5-1
j_call: TRBJ1-6
clone_size: .
cdr3_aa: CASSLLGGLNSPLHF
cdr3_nt: TGCGCCAGCAGCCTCCTGGGGGGGCTTAATTCACCCCTCCACTTT

d_call: .
v_call: TRBV6-1
j_call: TRBJ2-3
clone_size: .
cdr3_aa: CASSDQSADTQYF
cdr3_nt: TGTGCCAGCAGTGATCAATCGGCAGATACGCAGTATTTT

d_call: .
v_call: TRBV19
j_call: TRBJ2-3
clone_size: .
cdr3_aa: CASRQALTDTQYF
cdr3_nt: TGTGCCAGTCGACAGGCACTCACAGATACGCAGTATTTT

d_call: .
v_call: TRBV29-1
j_call: TRBJ2-7
clone_size: few
cdr3_aa: CSVGQLDEQYF
cdr3_nt: TGCAGCGTCGGACAGCTCGACGAGCAGTACTTC

d_call: .
v_call: TRBV7-2
j_call: TRBJ2-7
clone_size: .
cdr3_aa: CASSQGEDYEQYF
cdr3_nt: TGTGCCAGCAGCCAGGGGGAGGACTACGAGCAGTACTTC

d_call: .
v_call: TRBV7-2
j_call: TRBJ1-2
clone_size: .
cdr3_aa: CASSPTGGSGYTF
cdr3_nt: TGTGCCAGCAGCCCGACGGGGGGGTCCGGCTACACCTTC

d_call: TRBD1
v_call: TRBV27
j_call: TRBJ2-7
clone_size: .
cdr3_aa: CASSLYRGSYEQYF
cdr3_nt: TGTGCCAGCAGTTTATACAGGGGCTCCTACGAGCAGTACTTC

d_call: .
v_call: TRBV5-6
j_call: TRBJ1-4
clone_size: .
cdr3_aa: CASSLVSGNEYEKLFF
cdr3_nt: TGTGCCAGCAGCTTGGTCTCGGGTAACGAGTATGAAAAACTGTTTTTT

d_call: TRBD2
v_call: TRBV15
j_call: TRBJ2-7
clone_size: .
cdr3_aa: CATSRDRRREKIYEQYF
cdr3_nt: TGTGCCACCAGCAGAGATAGGCGGCGGGAGAAGATCTACGAGCAGTACTTC

d_call: TRBD1
v_call: TRBV27
j_call: TRBJ2-7
clone_size: .
cdr3_aa: CASSLWDRATHEQYF
cdr3_nt: TGTGCCAGCAGTTTATGGGACAGGGCTACTCACGAGCAGTACTTC

d_call: .
v_call: TRBV6-5
j_call: TRBJ2-5
clone_size: .
cdr3_aa: CASSGDLETQYF
cdr3_nt: TGTGCCAGCAGCGGGGATTTGGAGACCCAGTACTTC

d_call: .
v_call: TRBV28
j_call: TRBJ1-2
clone_size: .
cdr3_aa: CAIPTINYGYTF
cdr3_nt: TGTGCCATCCCCACAATCAACTATGGCTACACCTTC

d_call: .
v_call: TRBV29-1
j_call: TRBJ2-5
clone_size: .
cdr3_aa: CSSRGFKAKKTQYF
cdr3_nt: TGCAGCTCCCGCGGATTCAAAGCGAAGAAGACCCAGTACTTC

d_call: TRBD2
v_call: TRBV29-1
j_call: TRBJ2-1
clone_size: .
cdr3_aa: CSVEGPLAGGNEQFF
cdr3_nt: TGCAGCGTTGAAGGCCCCCTAGCGGGAGGCAATGAGCAGTTCTTC

d_call: .
v_call: TRBV28
j_call: TRBJ1-2
clone_size: once
cdr3_aa: CASSLGLLSIHGYTF
cdr3_nt: TGTGCCAGCAGTTTAGGGCTCCTTTCGATCCATGGCTACACCTTC

d_call: TRBD2
v_call: TRBV11-2
j_call: TRBJ2-3
clone_size: .
cdr3_aa: CASSFLAGATDTQYF
cdr3_nt: TGTGCCAGCAGCTTTCTAGCGGGAGCGACAGATACGCAGTATTTT